The entry below gives a single T cell receptor beta chain sequence along with its context. Sequencing used immunoSEQ multiplex PCR; TCRdb keeps in-frame clones, though not all of them. The sample holds approximately 420,000 clones; approximately 87% are singletons and the top ten take less than 4%. Indicated treatment: some 20 received Ad26.COV2.S at low or high dose, single or two shots; several received placebo; per-sample allocation not given. At day 63 after the first vaccine or placebo injection, samples were drawn. These data originate in a study of Ad26.COV2.S vaccination and SARS-CoV-2 variants. Study background: Within the COV1001 Ad26.COV2.S trial arm, the donor was enrolled. Each vaccinee took Ad26.COV2.S intramuscularly, once or twice 56 days apart.

The V gene lost 0 bases and the J gene lost 3 bases, with 9 bases spanning the gap. This CDR3 has 14 residues. Germline values: CDR1 MGHRA, CDR2 YSYEKL. Sequenced material: peripheral blood, taken in a trial of Ad26.COV2.S vaccine versus placebo. The chain recombines TRBV4-1 with TRBJ2-7, with D uncertain. This receptor was obtained from a person between 18 and 59 years old who received the Ad26.COV2.S COVID-19 vaccine or a placebo. CDR3 loop: CASSQELGFYEQYF. CDR3 bases: TGCGCCAGCAGCCAAGAATTAGGGTTCTACGAGCAGTACTTC.